This entry describes one TCR beta chain. The antigen remains unidentified. This sample was taken from a study of T cell responses to AZD1222 COVID-19 vaccine. Study results and limitations: Spike-specific TCR breadth rose after two AZD1222 doses, and depth rose as well. Repertoires were collected only later (after the peak T cell response had occurred). Reports say nearly half of spike-specific TCRs go after unmutated variant regions.

Profiled with immunoSEQ multiplex PCR; TCRdb holds only in-frame clones, not every one. The sample lists around 80,000 clones, approximately 83% occurring once. The V end was cut by 9 bases, the J end by 0 bases, with 17 bases between. CDR3 size: 15 residues. Per germline, CDR1 SGHAT and CDR2 FQNNGV. The clonotype was recovered from an adult who received the AZD1222 COVID-19 vaccine. The chain links TRBV11-2 to TRBJ1-1; D may be TRBD1 (6 bases). Source: peripheral blood, taken 28 days after the second AZD1222 dose. CDR3 region: CASTQGIYMNTEAFF. The DNA of the CDR3 is TGTGCCAGTACGCAGGGGATCTACATGAACACTGAAGCTTTCTTT.